These 30 T cell receptor beta chains were sequenced from one sample in a study of tumor-infiltrating lymphocytes in primary liver carcinoma. The input was 500 ng total RNA; TCR beta cDNA was made from it with a constant-region primer. A slightly modified ARM-PCR protocol with three nested multiplex PCR rounds produced these TCR beta libraries. Primers for the first two PCR rounds were TRBV1-TRBV30 forward primers and a C-beta reverse primer (roughly 10 cycles per round). Each CDR3 protein is one row after TCRdb ran MiXCR on the multiplex PCR reads. The sample records 50,000 to 70,000 distinct CDR3 sequences, less than 75% being singletons. Unsorted bulk tissue of roughly 19-30 mg yielded co-extracted RNA and DNA. Sequenced sample: liver tumor tissue from sampling region 2. Regarding subset: tumor region T2, inferior pole. The receptors stem from a man in his forties with primary liver carcinoma and hepatitis B virus infection.

Details on this clonotype: The conserved phenylalanine or tryptophan normally closing the CDR3 is absent here, so this likely arose from a read error. The CDR3 sequence: CASSQGQLGDTIYY. DNA of the CDR3: TGCGCCAGCAGCCAAGGTCAGCTTGGAGACACCATATATTAT. This rearrangement joins TRBV4-3 to TRBJ1-3; D remains ambiguous. This CDR3 region has 14 residues. Germline loops: CDR1 LGHNA, CDR2 YSLEER.

This clonotype was seen repeatedly, ten times or more. The chain combines TRBV6-5 with TRBJ2-6; D remains unclear. The CDR3 is made up of 16 amino acids. V lost 0 bases and J lost 2, with 8 bases in between. The V gene's germline CDR1 is MNHEY and CDR2 SVGAGI. The CDR3 loop reads CASSYSPTAGANVLTF. The CDR3 bases are TGTGCCAGCAGTTACTCCCCAACGGCTGGGGCCAACGTCCTGACTTTC.

For this clonotype: A much larger clone sits a single nucleotide away, making a read error possible. This CDR3 fails to terminate in the conserved phenylalanine or tryptophan, so it likely reflects a read error. V usage is TRBV4-1 and J usage is TRBJ2-1; weak D call: TRBD2 (6 bases). Per the germline V gene, CDR1 is MGHRA and CDR2 is YSYEKL. CDR3 length: 10 amino acids. The V end lost 5 bases, the J end lost 11 bases, and 7 bases lay between the germline ends. The CDR3 here is CASSAGQQFP. The CDR3 DNA follows: TGCGCCAGCAGCGCGGGACAGCAGTTCCCC.

Comment on this clonotype: The junction and the germline gene differ at one end; a read error may be behind it. The genes are TRBV10-3 and TRBJ2-3, with unresolved D. This CDR3 has 12 amino acids. In germline, CDR1 is ENHRY, CDR2 SYGVKD. Written as DNA, the CDR3 is TGTGCCATCAGTGAGTTCCCAGATATGAAGTACTTT. Amino acid sequence: CAISEFPDMKYF.

A word on this clonotype: Compared with germline, one end of the junction differs, possibly owing to a read error. The chain carries TRBV4-1 and TRBJ2-6; 7 positions agree with TRBD1. The CDR3 spans 20 residues. Per the germline V gene, CDR1 is MGHRA and CDR2 is YSYEKL. CDR3 sequence: CASSQDPVAGGSSGVNVLTF. The CDR3 DNA reads as TGCGCCAGCAGCCAAGATCCCGTGGCAGGGGGTTCCTCTGGGGTCAACGTCCTGACTTTC.

On this clonotype: A much more abundant neighbour one base away suggests this may be a read error. The chain joins TRBV6-1 to TRBJ2-2; no firm D call. The CDR3 loop spans 13 amino acids. CDR1 and CDR2 (germline): MNHNS, SASEGT. CDR3 nucleotide sequence: TGTGCCAGCAGTCGGGTTTTCACCGGGCAGCTGTTTTTT. This sequence encodes CASSRVFTGQLFF.

Details on this clonotype: Mismatch with germline at one junction end may stem from a read error. The chain combines TRBV6-5 with TRBJ2-3; 9 bases match TRBD1. The CDR3 covers 16 residues. Looked up from germline, CDR1 is MNHEY and CDR2 is SVGAGI. The CDR3 DNA sequence: TGTGCCAGTAGAACGGGTGGGGACAGGGTCTATCATACGCGGTATTTT. Translating gives CASRTGGDRVYHTRYF.

Details on this clonotype: One end of the junction varies from germline; a read error may be responsible. V and J are TRBV6-1 and TRBJ2-1; TRBD1 agrees at 8 bases. The CDR3 consists of 14 residues. Germline CDR1 reads MNHNS; CDR2 reads SASEGT. CDR3 sequence reads: CASRDRASYNEKLF. The CDR3 region has the DNA TGTGCCAGCAGGGACAGGGCGTCCTACAATGAGAAGTTATTC.

In its sample, this clonotype ranks as medium-sized. The V gene is TRBV11-2, the J gene TRBJ2-2, with 7 bases fitting TRBD2. CDR3 size: 15 residues. V lost 7 bases to trimming and J lost 1 base; unmatched junction nucleotides: 6. Germline V gene data show CDR1 as SGHAT and CDR2 as FQNNGV. The CDR3 nucleotides are TGTGCCAGCATCACCGGGGGGAGGAACACCGGGGAGCTGTTTTTT. Translation: CASITGGRNTGELFF.

The sample holds one count of this clonotype. The chain joins TRBV6-5 to TRBJ1-2; D unresolved. The germline CDR1 and CDR2 sequences are MNHEY and SVGAGI. Trimming stripped 8 bases from V and 5 bases from J, with 9 bases between. The CDR3 consists of 11 residues. The CDR3 spells CASVGDYGYTF. The CDR3 DNA follows: TGTGCCAGCGTAGGAGATTATGGCTACACCTTC.

Details on this clonotype: Since the CDR3 does not end with the conserved phenylalanine or tryptophan, this likely comes from a read error. This chain links TRBV29-1 with TRBJ2-3; no firm D call. Trimming cost V 3 bases and J 4 bases, with 14 bases left between them. The CDR3 has 14 residues. CDR1 SQVTM and CDR2 ANQGSEA come from the germline V gene. Written as DNA, the CDR3 is TGCAGCGTTGATGCCCGAGGTCGCTCAGATACGCAGTATCTT. Residues: CSVDARGRSDTQYL.

V and J are TRBV9 and TRBJ1-4; no definite D call. V lost 4 bases and J 5 bases, leaving 9 bases between the germline ends. The CDR3 runs 13 residues. In germline, CDR1 is SGDLS, CDR2 YYNGEE. CDR3 residues: CASSSLPNEKLFF. CDR3 coding DNA: TGTGCCAGCAGCTCATTGCCAAATGAAAAACTGTTTTTT.

The V gene is TRBV4-1, the J gene TRBJ2-3; TRBD1 matches 8 bases. CDR1 is MGHRA, CDR2 YSYEKL, per germline. The CDR3 is made up of 17 amino acids. V shed 5 bases, J shed 0 bases, and the junction held 10 bases outside the gene matches. The CDR3 bases are TGCGCCAGCAGCAACGGACAGGGCCAACTTAGCACAGATACGCAGTATTTT. The encoded protein is CASSNGQGQLSTDTQYF.

The CDR3, as DNA: TGCAGCCTTGCAGGACAGGGTACCGAGCAGTACTTC. It yields the protein CSLAGQGTEQYF. V and J are TRBV29-1 and TRBJ2-7; 8 positions agree with TRBD1. The CDR3 loop spans 12 amino acids. J was trimmed by 6 bases and V by 8 bases; bases with no gene match: 9. CDR1 is SQVTM, CDR2 ANQGSEA, per germline.

This clonotype has only a few counts. The chain employs TRBV5-4 and TRBJ2-2; D perhaps matches TRBD1 (6 bases). The CDR3 is made up of 15 amino acids. CDR1 is SGHNT and CDR2 is YYREEE in the germline V gene (reference sequence). The germline V and J ends were trimmed by 2 bases and 10 bases, with 18 bases remaining between them. In nucleotides, the CDR3 is TGTGCCAGCAGCTTACAGGGCTTGGGGGCCGAGGAGCTGTTTTTT. Translating it yields CASSLQGLGAEELFF.

This clonotype is a singleton in its sample. The chain recombines TRBV12-3 or TRBV12-4 with TRBJ1-1; D might be TRBD1 (5 bases). V lost 5 bases to trimming and J lost 3 bases, with 13 bases between them. The CDR3 is made up of 14 amino acids. CDR3 sequence reads: CASSPNMGHTEAFF. The CDR3 bases are TGTGCCAGCAGTCCGAACATGGGGCACACTGAAGCTTTCTTT.

The chain has TRBV2 and TRBJ2-2; no definite D call. Germline-derived CDR1 and CDR2 are SNHLY and FYNNEI. The CDR3 consists of 15 residues. Trimming shortened V by 6 bases and J by 0 bases, and 11 bases separated the two germline ends. The DNA for the CDR3 is TGTGCCAGCAGCCCGACAATCTCGAACACCGGGGAGCTGTTTTTT. It specifies CASSPTISNTGELFF. Drawing the rest from reference TRBV2 and TRBJ2-2, the complete variable domain is EPEVTQTPSHQVTQMGQEVILRCVPISNHLYFYWYRQILGQKVEFLVSFYNNEISEKSEIFDDQFSVERPDGSNFTLKIRSTKLEDSAMYFCASSPTISNTGELFFGEGSRLTVL.

As to this clonotype: The conserved phenylalanine or tryptophan normally closing the CDR3 is absent here, so this likely arose from a read error. Because the CDR3's place on the DNA is in doubt, the DNA is left out and the CDR3 is given as listed by TCRdb. The rearrangement joins TRBV11-2 to TRBJ2-5; TRBD2, the D gene given by the table, was not confirmed from the DNA. A total of 16 residues make up the CDR3, ends included. Looked up from germline, CDR1 is SGHAT and CDR2 is FQNNGV. CDR3: CASSQTPGGGKEIHYA.

CDR3 nucleotides: TGTGCCAGCAATTCCGGGGTCGGGGTCGTCAACTATGGCTACACCTTC. Its protein is CASNSGVGVVNYGYTF. The chain employs TRBV6-5 and TRBJ1-2; D call uncertain. Between the trimmed V and J ends, which lost 7 bases and 2 bases, there was a span of 20 bases. The V gene's germline CDR1 is MNHEY and CDR2 SVGAGI. CDR3 length: 16 amino acids.

Regarding this clonotype: This may be a read error, as it is one base from a much larger clone. DNA for the CDR3: TGTGCCAGCAGACTTGGGACGGAACTCTATGGCGACACCTTC. Protein product: CASRLGTELYGDTF. The chain is built from TRBV28 and TRBJ1-2; weak D call: TRBD1 (5 bases). CDR3 length: 14 residues. Germline-derived CDR1 and CDR2 are MDHEN and SYDVKM.

With respect to this clonotype: Possible read error: a much larger clone is one base away. The rearrangement joins TRBV7-3 to TRBJ2-1; no definite D call. The CDR3 is made up of 14 amino acids. The germline gives CDR1 SGHTA, CDR2 FQGTGA. The CDR3 region is CANSLSLAHNEQFF. In DNA form, the CDR3 reads TGTGCCAACAGCTTAAGTTTGGCACACAATGAGCAGTTCTTC.

As concerns this clonotype: A much more abundant neighbour one base away suggests this may be a read error. The gene calls are TRBV5-4 and TRBJ1-1; D perhaps matches TRBD1 (6 bases). CDR1 SGHNT and CDR2 YYREEE come from the germline V gene (reference sequence). The CDR3 sequence is 15 residues long. CDR3 region: CVSSPRGGQRTEAFF. The CDR3, as DNA: TGTGTCAGCAGCCCCAGGGGTGGGCAGAGGACTGAAGCTTTCTTT. Looking up the rest from reference TRBV5-4 and TRBJ1-1 gives the full variable domain: ETGVTQSPTHLIKTRGQQVTLRCSSQSGHNTVSWYQQALGQGPQFIFQYYREEENGRGNFPPRFSGLQFPNYSSELNVNALELDDSALYLCVSSPRGGQRTEAFFGQGTRLTVV.

Note on this clonotype: Because the CDR3 is missing its conserved closing phenylalanine or tryptophan, this is likely a read error. The DNA is left out, because the CDR3 cannot be placed on it with certainty; the CDR3 is given as TCRdb lists it. The chain couples TRBV11-2 to TRBJ1-1; the table gives TRBD1 as D, unverified against the DNA. Ends included, the CDR3 has 16 residues. Germline assignment: CDR1 SGHAT and CDR2 FQNNGV. The CDR3 is CASGPSRGLMNTEALS.

The rearrangement joins TRBV29-1 to TRBJ2-5, with TRBD1 as a possible D gene (5 bases). The V gene lost 7 bases and the J gene lost 0 bases, with 9 bases spanning the gap. CDR1 SQVTM and CDR2 ANQGSEA come from the germline V gene. The CDR3 is 12 amino acids. CDR3 nucleotide sequence: TGCAGCGGAACGACAGACCAAGAGACCCAGTACTTC. Translation: CSGTTDQETQYF.

V usage is TRBV29-1 and J usage is TRBJ1-2; 9 bases match TRBD1. Germline lookup yields CDR1 SQVTM and CDR2 ANQGSEA. This CDR3 region has 14 residues. CDR3: CNCSMDRGVVGYTF. In DNA form, the CDR3 reads TGCAACTGTTCCATGGACAGGGGAGTAGTCGGCTACACCTTC.

Concerning this clonotype itself: The junction departs from the called germline gene at one end, perhaps through a read error. The chain carries TRBV11-2 and TRBJ2-5, with D perhaps matching TRBD1 or TRBD2 (5 bases each). The CDR3 is 16 amino acids. The V gene's germline CDR1 is SGHAT and CDR2 FQNNGV. The CDR3 region is CVSNQTHGWGKETQYF. The CDR3 DNA sequence: TGTGTCAGCAACCAAACTCATGGCTGGGGGAAAGAGACCCAGTACTTC.

This clonotype was picked up a small number of times. This may be a read error, as it is one base from a much larger clone. V usage is TRBV24-1 and J usage is TRBJ2-1, with D possibly being TRBD2 (5 bases). Germline lookup yields CDR1 KGHDR and CDR2 SFDVKD. There are 14 residues in the CDR3. This CDR3 is CVTSDLGANNEQFF. The CDR3 bases are TGTGTCACCAGTGATTTGGGAGCTAACAATGAGCAGTTCTTC.

In the case of this clonotype: A clone one base away is much larger, so this may be a read error. The rearrangement links TRBV12-3 or TRBV12-4 to TRBJ2-3; 7 nucleotides match TRBD2. The CDR3 length is 14 residues. The J segment lost 8 bases and the V segment lost 6 bases, leaving 11 bases of the junction unmatched. The CDR3 coding sequence is TGTGCCAGCAGGCCTACAGGTTCGGGGGGTACGCAGTATTTT. It encodes CASRPTGSGGTQYF.

The rearrangement uses TRBV4-3 and TRBJ2-5; maybe TRBD2 (5 bases). The CDR3 extends over 15 amino acids. Germline CDR1 reads LGHNA; CDR2 reads YSLEER. V was shortened by 7 bases and J by 4 bases, with 19 bases between the two germline ends. The CDR3 region has the DNA TGCGCCAGCAACCAGGATGCGGGTCCTCGAGAGACCCAGTACTTC. This sequence encodes CASNQDAGPRETQYF.

Notes on this clonotype: An end of the junction does not agree with germline; a read error may underlie this. The V and J genes are TRBV29-1 and TRBJ2-5, with TRBD1 as a possible D gene (8 bases). Germline CDR1 SQVTM, CDR2 ANQGSEA. The length of the CDR3 is 15 residues. Written as DNA, the CDR3 is TGCAGCGTTGAAACGGACAGGGAGCGGGGCGAGACCCACTACTTC. Its protein product is CSVETDRERGETHYF.